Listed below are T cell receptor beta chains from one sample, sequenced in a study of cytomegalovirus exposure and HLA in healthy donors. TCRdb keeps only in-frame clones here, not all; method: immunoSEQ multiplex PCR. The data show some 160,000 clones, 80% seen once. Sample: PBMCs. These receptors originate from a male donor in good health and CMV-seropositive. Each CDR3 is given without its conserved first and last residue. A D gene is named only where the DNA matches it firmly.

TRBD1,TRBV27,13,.,ASSSTGTGGYEQY
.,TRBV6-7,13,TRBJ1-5,ASSYSVASVGPQH
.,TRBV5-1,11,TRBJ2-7,ASSVGDAGEQY
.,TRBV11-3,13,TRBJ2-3,ASSLRPSGTDTQY
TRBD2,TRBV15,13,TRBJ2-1,ARHSGGVLRWEQF
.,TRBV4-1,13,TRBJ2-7,ASSQDRAGNYEQY
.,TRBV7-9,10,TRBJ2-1,ASSLELVEQF
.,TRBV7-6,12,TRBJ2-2,ASSLRLSTGELF
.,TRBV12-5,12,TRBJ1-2,ASGPGWVEDGYT
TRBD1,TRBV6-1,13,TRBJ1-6,ASSLRDRTNSPLH
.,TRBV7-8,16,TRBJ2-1,ASSLNPNSGKIYNEQF
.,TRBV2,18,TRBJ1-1,ASSEALSMDPGARNTEAF
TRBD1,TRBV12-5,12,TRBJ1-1,ASGVRLTGTEAF
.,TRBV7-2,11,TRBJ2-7,ASSFTSRGEQY
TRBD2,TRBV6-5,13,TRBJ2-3,ASTGGTSGTDTQY
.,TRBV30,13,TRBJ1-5,AWAGGENSNQPQH
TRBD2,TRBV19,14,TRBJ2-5,ASTPRSGGYGETQY
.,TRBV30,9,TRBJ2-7,AWHRVSEQY
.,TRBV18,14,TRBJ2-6,ASSPGAGVGANVLT
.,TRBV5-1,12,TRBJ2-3,ASSLGQRTDTQY
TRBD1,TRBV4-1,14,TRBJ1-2,ASRGRTPGQIYGYT
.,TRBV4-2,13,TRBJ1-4,ASSLLTGPNEKLF
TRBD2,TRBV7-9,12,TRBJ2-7,ASSFGLAEYEQY
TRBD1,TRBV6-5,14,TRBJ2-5,ASSYPGDREGGTQY
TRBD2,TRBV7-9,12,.,SSMRGAGGREQY
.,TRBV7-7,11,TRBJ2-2,ASSLLATGELF
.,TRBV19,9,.,ASSRQSEQY
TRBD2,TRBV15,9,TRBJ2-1,ATSIAGEQF
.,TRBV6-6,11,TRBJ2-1,ASSNVGGNEQF
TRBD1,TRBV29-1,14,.,SVEGPRTGLTYEQY
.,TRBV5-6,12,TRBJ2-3,ASSSGGRQDTQY
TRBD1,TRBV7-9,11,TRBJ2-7,ASSPWDSYEQY
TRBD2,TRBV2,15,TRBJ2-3,ASSDPRLAGVPDTQY
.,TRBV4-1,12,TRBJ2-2,ASSQELRNGELF
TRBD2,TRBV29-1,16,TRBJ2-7,SVEFGTSGRKTPYEQY
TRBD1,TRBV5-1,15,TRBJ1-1,ASSLGLLTGGITEAF
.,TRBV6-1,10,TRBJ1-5,ASKAGVQPQH
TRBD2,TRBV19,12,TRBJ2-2,ASGAGVRTGELF
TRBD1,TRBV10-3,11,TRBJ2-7,AISQGQEREQY